This passage covers 6 T cell receptor beta chains from one sample sequenced in a study of Ad26.COV2.S vaccination and SARS-CoV-2 variants. The treatment was: 19 received Ad26.COV2.S at low or high dose, single or two shots; about 5 received placebo; per-sample allocation not given. All samples were drawn on day 63, counting from the first vaccine or placebo injection. The protocol was immunoSEQ multiplex PCR, while the TCRdb copy is restricted to in-frame clones and leaves out a portion. Here the sample spans under 550,000 clones, around 89% being singletons. The sample consisted of peripheral blood, taken in a trial of Ad26.COV2.S vaccine versus placebo. Receptors were obtained from a person between 18 and 60 years old who received the Ad26.COV2.S COVID-19 vaccine or a placebo.

The rearrangement links TRBV28 to TRBJ2-4, with D tentatively TRBD1 or TRBD2 (6 bases each). The V gene lost 4 bases and the J gene lost 0 bases, with 13 bases spanning the gap. Germline V lookup: CDR1 MDHEN, CDR2 SYDVKM. This CDR3 is 16 amino acids long. Here the CDR3 DNA reads TGTGCCAGCAGTTCACCGGGGGCGAGAGCCAAAAACATTCAGTACTTC. This gives the protein CASSSPGARAKNIQYF. Full variable domain (missing parts from reference TRBV28 and TRBJ2-4): DVKVTQSSRYLVKRTGEKVFLECVQDMDHENMFWYRQDPGLGLRLIYFSYDVKMKEKGDIPEGYSVSREKKERFSLILESASTNQTSMYLCASSSPGARAKNIQYFGAGTRLSVL.

DNA for the CDR3: TGTGCCAGCAGCTTGAAGGGTAGCGGGGGGGCGGAGACCCAGTACTTC. This sequence encodes CASSLKGSGGAETQYF. The V gene is TRBV7-2, the J gene TRBJ2-5; 11 nucleotides line up with TRBD2. Germline CDR1 and CDR2: SGHTA and FQGNSA. The CDR3 has 16 residues. V shed 3 bases and J 5 bases; nucleotides not matched to a gene: 8.

This sequence joins TRBV27 and TRBJ1-1, with 7 bases matching TRBD1. CDR1 and CDR2 from the germline V gene are MNHEY and SMNVEV (reference sequence). The CDR3 sequence is 14 residues long. Unmatched junction bases numbered 7, after V lost 4 bases and J lost 5 bases. CDR3: CASSYHRGVTEAFF. CDR3 coding DNA: TGTGCCAGCAGTTACCACAGGGGTGTAACTGAAGCTTTCTTT.

This chain connects TRBV13 to TRBJ1-3, with TRBD1 matching over 10 bases. The V gene end was trimmed by 4 bases and the J gene end by 6 bases; junction bases not matched to a gene: 6. Germline CDR1 PRHDT, CDR2 FYEKMQ (reference sequence). The CDR3 has 15 amino acids. As DNA, the CDR3 is TGTGCCAGCAGCTCGCGAGGGACAGGGGAAAACACCATATATTTT. Amino acid sequence: CASSSRGTGENTIYF. The whole variable domain, filled in from reference TRBV13 and TRBJ1-3, reads AAGVIQSPRHLIKEKRETATLKCYPIPRHDTVYWYQQGPGQDPQFLISFYEKMQSDKGSIPDRFSAQQFSDYHSELNMSSLELGDSALYFCASSSRGTGENTIYFGEGSWLTVV.

This clone was observed a single time. The rearrangement links TRBV7-9 to TRBJ2-7; D uncertain. The CDR3 extends over 16 amino acids. Germline V lookup: CDR1 SEHNR, CDR2 FQNEAQ (reference sequence). The ends were cut back, 1 base at V and 1 base at J, with 14 bases in the middle. CDR3 DNA: TGTGCCAGCAGCTTAGGAGCGAGTCAGGTTTCCTACGAGCAGTACTTC. Translating gives CASSLGASQVSYEQYF.

This clone was seen a single time. The chain uses TRBV19 and TRBJ1-1; 9 nucleotides agree with TRBD1. CDR1 and CDR2 (germline): LNHDA, SQIVND (reference sequence). This CDR3 comprises 14 residues. J lost 6 bases, V lost 5 bases, and 7 bases had no gene match. The CDR3 DNA reads as TGTGCCAGTAGTTGGGGACAGGGTTTCGCTGAAGCTTTCTTT. Protein sequence: CASSWGQGFAEAFF. The whole variable domain, remainder taken from reference TRBV19 and TRBJ1-1, is DGGITQSPKYLFRKEGQNVTLSCEQNLNHDAMYWYRQDPGQGLRLIYYSQIVNDFQKGDIAEGYSVSREKKESFPLTVTSAQKNPTAFYLCASSWGQGFAEAFFGQGTRLTVV.